The 14 T cell receptor beta chains presented below share a single source sample, sequenced in a study of response to subunit inactivated influenza vaccine. MiXCR, run by TCRdb on the RT-PCR reads, gives a single entry per CDR3 protein. The sample consists of about 700,000 distinct CDR3 sequences, more than 11% of them appearing once. The sequenced sample was PBMCs from blood, obtained 14 to 15 days before vaccination. These receptors all come from a man in his fifties who received an inactivated influenza vaccine.

This clonotype was seen only a few times. The rearrangement uses TRBV10-3 and TRBJ1-2, with D unresolved. Per germline, CDR1 ENHRY and CDR2 SYGVKD. This CDR3 is built from 13 residues. The germline V and J ends were trimmed by 10 bases and 5 bases, with 17 bases remaining between them. This chain's CDR3 is CASSSQAVYGYTF. DNA of the CDR3: TGTGCCAGCAGCTCCCAGGCGGTTTATGGCTACACCTTC.

The rearrangement uses TRBV29-1 and TRBJ2-1; possibly TRBD1 for D (6 bases). The germline CDR1 and CDR2 sequences are SQVTM and ANQGSEA. There are 13 residues in the CDR3. The V gene lost 8 bases and the J gene lost 0 bases, with 11 bases spanning the gap. CDR3 region: CSLRGGSYNEQFF. Here the CDR3 DNA reads TGCAGCCTGCGAGGGGGCTCCTACAATGAGCAGTTCTTC.

CDR3 loop: CASSPKGTNLAKNIQYF. The CDR3, as DNA: TGTGCCAGCAGTCCTAAGGGGACCAATTTGGCCAAAAACATTCAGTACTTC. The genes are TRBV12-3 or TRBV12-4 and TRBJ2-4; either TRBD1 or TRBD2 may fit D (5 bases each). The CDR3 is 17 residues long. Trimming left V 5 bases short and J 1 base short, with 18 bases between.

This clonotype was picked up many times. The chain is built from TRBV6-5 and TRBJ2-3; D may match TRBD1 or TRBD2 (7 bases each). V lost 2 bases and J lost 2, with 20 bases in between. Germline values: CDR1 MNHEY, CDR2 SVGAGI. This CDR3 has 18 amino acids. CDR3 sequence (DNA): TGTGCCAGCAGTTACACGAGGGGGGGACAGAGACACACAGATACGCAGTATTTT. Translated: CASSYTRGGQRHTDTQYF.

The J gene is TRBJ2-7, the V gene TRBV29-1; TRBD2 matches at 7 bases. The germline V gene encodes CDR1 SQVTM and CDR2 ANQGSEA. This CDR3 comprises 15 residues. The V segment lost 1 base and the J segment 2 bases; nucleotides outside the gene matches: 8. Here the CDR3 reads CSVEGFAGATYEQYF. The CDR3 DNA reads TGCAGCGTTGAAGGGTTCGCGGGAGCTACCTACGAGCAGTACTTC.

The chain recombines TRBV12-3 or TRBV12-4 with TRBJ2-1; D is unresolved. V shed 6 bases and J shed 5 bases, with 11 bases lying between them. The CDR3 covers 13 residues. CDR3 DNA: TGTGCCAGCAGCCGAGCAGATGACAATGAGCAGTTCTTC. Its translation is CASSRADDNEQFF.

V is TRBV2 and J is TRBJ2-1; TRBD2 aligns across 7 bases. Germline values: CDR1 SNHLY, CDR2 FYNNEI. V dropped 6 bases and J dropped 9; count of bases not matched to a gene: 14. There are 15 residues in the CDR3. The CDR3 nucleotides are TGTGCCAGCAGATTGGGGAGGGGTTTCAGCGGTGAGCAGTTCTTC. It translates to CASRLGRGFSGEQFF.

Worth noting for this clonotype: A much larger clonotype is one base distant, so this may be a read error. The V and J genes are TRBV21-1 and TRBJ2-7; the DNA was not compared with TRBD1, the D call given in the table. TRBV21-1 has pseudogene status. This CDR3 has 19 amino acids. CDR3 residues: CASSNVGWTLKRSSYEQYF. The CDR3, as DNA: TGTGCCAGCAGCAACGTAGGTTGGACACTCAAACGAAGCTCCTACGAGCAGTACTTC.

The chain uses TRBV20-1 and TRBJ2-1; 10 nucleotides agree with TRBD2. Germline V lookup: CDR1 DFQATT, CDR2 SNEGSKA (reference sequence). The CDR3 is made up of 15 amino acids. Unmatched junction bases numbered 5, after V lost 4 bases and J lost 2 bases. The CDR3 loop is CSATSGSGTYNEQFF. CDR3 DNA sequence: TGCAGTGCTACTAGCGGGAGTGGGACCTACAATGAGCAGTTCTTC.

This clonotype was detected ten times or more. CDR3 residues: CASSLSQGSEQYF. The CDR3 region has the DNA TGTGCCAGCAGTTTATCGCAAGGGAGCGAGCAGTACTTC. The rearrangement links TRBV28 to TRBJ2-7; a weak D match, TRBD2 (5 bases). There are 13 residues in the CDR3. Germline CDR1 MDHEN, CDR2 SYDVKM. V was clipped by 1 base and J by 6 bases, with 10 bases between them.

The genes are TRBV29-1 and TRBJ2-7, with D perhaps given as TRBD1 or TRBD2 (5 bases each). V lost 5 bases, J lost 4 bases, and 15 bases lay in between. The CDR3 is made up of 13 amino acids. Germline loops: CDR1 SQVTM, CDR2 ANQGSEA. The CDR3 spells CSVRGVSQYEQYF. CDR3 DNA sequence: TGCAGCGTTCGAGGGGTGTCCCAGTACGAGCAGTACTTC.

This chain connects TRBV27 to TRBJ1-5; TRBD1 matches at 9 bases. Germline V CDR1 and CDR2: MNHEY, SMNVEV (reference sequence). The V segment lost 4 bases and the J segment 0 bases; nucleotides outside the gene matches: 4. The CDR3 is made up of 16 amino acids. The CDR3 region is CASSYRGPYSNQPQHF. For the CDR3, the DNA is TGTGCCAGCAGTTACAGGGGGCCATATAGCAATCAGCCCCAGCATTTT.

The V call is TRBV5-1, the J call TRBJ2-5; tentatively, D is TRBD1 (7 bases). V was shortened by 1 base and J by 4 bases, with 11 bases between the two germline ends. The CDR3 is 14 amino acids. Germline V gene sequence: CDR1 SGHRS, CDR2 YFSETQ. CDR3 protein: CASSLSQGGETQYF. In DNA form, the CDR3 reads TGCGCCAGCAGCTTGTCCCAGGGGGGAGAGACCCAGTACTTC.

This clonotype appeared many times. Sequence at one end of the junction differs from germline and may be a read error. The rearrangement links TRBV4-3 to TRBJ2-1; no clear D gene. The CDR3 spans 13 residues. Germline CDR1 is LGHNA and CDR2 is YSLEER. The CDR3 loop is CASSQEGYNEQFF. CDR3 sequence (DNA): TGTGCCAGCAGCCAAGAAGGTTACAATGAGCAGTTCTTC.